The following is a T cell receptor beta chain sequence with its context. As yet, its antigen is unknown. The data stem from a study of Ad26.COV2.S vaccination and SARS-CoV-2 variants. About the study: This donor came from the COV1001 trial of Ad26.COV2.S. General study results and limits: Possible underestimation of total T cell responses by the TCR breadth and depth analyses was noted. It was found that vaccine and placebo recipients had similar non-spike TCR breadth. Vaccine recipients posted higher spike-specific TCR breadth than their placebo counterparts.

The table came from immunoSEQ multiplex PCR; TCRdb's copy has only in-frame clones and leaves some out. This sample has about 420,000 clones, with more than 75% found just once. The treatment is: roughly 18 received Ad26.COV2.S at low or high dose, single or two shots; a few received placebo; per-sample allocation not given. All samples were drawn on day 63, counting from the first vaccine or placebo injection. CDR3 length: 22 residues. The V gene end was trimmed by 0 bases and the J gene end by 5 bases; junction bases not matched to a gene: 23. The germline gives CDR1 LGHDT, CDR2 YNNKEL (reference sequence).

This TCR was recovered from a person aged 18-65 years who received the Ad26.COV2.S COVID-19 vaccine or a placebo. This material consisted of peripheral blood, taken in a trial of Ad26.COV2.S vaccine versus placebo. The chain is built from TRBV3-1 (or the pseudogene TRBV3-2) and TRBJ2-3, with 10 bases aligning to TRBD2. DNA for the CDR3: TGTGCCAGCAGCCAAGACTCACCAGCGGGCGGACTAGCGGTTTCCAAGGGAGATACGCAGTATTTT. This gives the protein CASSQDSPAGGLAVSKGDTQYF.